The 21 T cell receptor beta chains below come from one sample, sequenced in a study of shared clonotypes between healthy human individuals. The naive CD8 fraction comprised CD45RO-negative cells positively selected for CCR7 and excluded terminally differentiated effector memory CD45RA+ cells. The method was immunoSEQ multiplex PCR; TCRdb's version includes in-frame clones alone and lacks a portion of them. Of some 2,000,000 clones listed, less than 95% are singletons. The material sequenced was naive CD8+ T cells sorted from blood. The receptors were gathered from a young man in good health.

The rearrangement joins TRBV9 to TRBJ1-1; TRBD1 might be the D (5 bases). The length of the CDR3 is 14 residues. Germline CDR1 reads SGDLS; CDR2 reads YYNGEE. V was shortened by 2 bases and J by 4 bases, with 12 bases between the two germline ends. This chain's CDR3 is CASSVDVGGTEAFF. CDR3 in DNA: TGTGCCAGCAGCGTTGATGTGGGGGGCACTGAAGCTTTCTTT.

This rearrangement joins TRBV6-1 to TRBJ2-3; D unclear. This CDR3 comprises 15 residues. Trimming shortened V by 5 bases and J by 2 bases, and 14 bases separated the two germline ends. Germline V gene sequence: CDR1 MNHNS, CDR2 SASEGT. CDR3 residues: CASSSPAAYTDTQYF. CDR3 DNA: TGTGCCAGCAGTTCCCCCGCCGCTTACACAGATACGCAGTATTTT.

The V and J genes are TRBV18 and TRBJ2-7, with D hard to call. Germline V CDR1 and CDR2: KGHSH, LQKENI. The CDR3 is made up of 12 amino acids. Trimming took 3 bases from V and 7 from J, leaving 10 bases between them. The CDR3 sequence is CASSPRYGEQYF. The CDR3 DNA follows: TGTGCCAGCTCACCCCGATATGGGGAGCAGTACTTC.

Regarding this clone: The sample holds other DNA sequences that translate to the same CDR3. This chain uses TRBV4-1 with TRBJ2-7, with D perhaps assigned TRBD1 or TRBD2 (6 bases each). The CDR3 totals 14 residues. Deletions cut 1 base from V and 4 bases from J, with 11 bases between. Germline V gene sequence: CDR1 MGHRA, CDR2 YSYEKL. The CDR3 spells CASSQVPGAYEQYF. Here the CDR3 DNA reads TGCGCCAGCAGCCAAGTCCCGGGGGCTTACGAGCAGTACTTC.

The J gene is TRBJ1-5, the V gene TRBV6-5; 9 bases line up with TRBD1. Per the germline V gene, CDR1 is MNHEY and CDR2 is SVGAGI. This CDR3 is built from 16 residues. The ends lost 4 bases at V and 3 bases at J; junction bases unmatched: 7. Here the CDR3 reads CASSSGQGPYNQPQHF. The CDR3 coding sequence is TGTGCCAGCAGTTCCGGACAGGGGCCCTACAATCAGCCCCAGCATTTT.

This clone was detected only once. Other DNA sequences in the same sample also yield this CDR3. The V and J genes are TRBV28 and TRBJ2-2, with D possibly being TRBD1 (5 bases). Germline V gene data show CDR1 as MDHEN and CDR2 as SYDVKM. CDR3 length: 14 amino acids. V was shortened by 3 bases and J by 4 bases, with 9 bases between the two germline ends. The DNA for the CDR3 is TGTGCCAGCAGTTTGGCAGGGTCCACCGGGGAGCTGTTTTTT. This gives the protein CASSLAGSTGELFF.

This clone showed up just once. The chain carries TRBV5-1 and TRBJ2-7; a possible D gene is TRBD1 (5 bases). From germline, CDR1 is SGHRS and CDR2 YFSETQ. This CDR3 is built from 15 residues. Trimming cost V 0 bases and J 0 bases, with 10 bases left between them. CDR3 in DNA: TGCGCCAGCAGCTTGGCCCCCCAGGGCTCCTACGAGCAGTACTTC. Translation: CASSLAPQGSYEQYF.

This chain uses TRBV6-5 with TRBJ2-5; 9 bases are a match to TRBD2. J was trimmed by 1 base and V by 2 bases; bases with no gene match: 5. CDR1 and CDR2 from the germline V gene are MNHEY and SVGAGI. The CDR3 consists of 16 residues. CDR3 protein: CASSYRAGGPQETQYF. CDR3 coding DNA: TGTGCCAGCAGTTACAGGGCGGGAGGGCCCCAAGAGACCCAGTACTTC.

The chain uses TRBV5-8 and TRBJ1-6; perhaps TRBD1 as D (5 bases). CDR1 SGHTS and CDR2 YDEGEE come from the germline V gene. Trimming cost V 0 bases and J 6 bases, with 13 bases left between them. CDR3 length: 16 amino acids. CDR3 amino acids: CASSLAAGPPNSPLHF. Here the CDR3 DNA reads TGTGCCAGCAGCTTGGCCGCAGGGCCGCCTAATTCACCCCTCCACTTT.

This chain joins TRBV5-4 and TRBJ1-4; TRBD1 matches 8 bases. J gave up 2 bases and V 4 bases, and 10 bases lay outside the gene matches. The CDR3 sequence is 17 residues long. Germline CDR1 SGHNT, CDR2 YYREEE (reference sequence). DNA of the CDR3: TGTGCCAGCAGCCCGGACAGGGCCGGGTCCACTAATGAAAAACTGTTTTTT. It yields the protein CASSPDRAGSTNEKLFF. The full variable domain, rest sourced from reference TRBV5-4 and TRBJ1-4, is ETGVTQSPTHLIKTRGQQVTLRCSSQSGHNTVSWYQQALGQGPQFIFQYYREEENGRGNFPPRFSGLQFPNYSSELNVNALELDDSALYLCASSPDRAGSTNEKLFFGSGTQLSVL.

The chain has TRBV30 and TRBJ2-3; TRBD1 agrees at 9 bases. Trimming took 5 bases from V and 2 from J; bases not matched to a gene: 5. Germline V CDR1 and CDR2: GTSNPN, SVGIG (reference sequence). This CDR3 contains 14 residues. CDR3 nucleotide sequence: TGTGCCTGGGGGACAGGGACCAACACAGATACGCAGTATTTT. As protein: CAWGTGTNTDTQYF. Complete variable domain (other parts from reference TRBV30 and TRBJ2-3): SQTIHQWPATLVQPVGSPLSLECTVEGTSNPNLYWYRQAAGRGLQLLFYSVGIGQISSEVPQNLSASRPQDRQFILSSKKLLLSDSGFYLCAWGTGTNTDTQYFGPGTRLTVL.

J is TRBJ2-4 and V is TRBV10-2, with D perhaps given as TRBD1 or TRBD2 (7 bases each). Trimming removed 7 bases at V and 5 bases at J, with 12 bases between. The CDR3 loop spans 13 amino acids. From germline, CDR1 is WSHSY and CDR2 SAAADI. CDR3 loop: CASKGAGENIQYF. Written as DNA, the CDR3 is TGCGCCAGCAAGGGGGCGGGGGAAAACATTCAGTACTTC.

For this clone: The sample has other DNA sequences that encode this CDR3 too. The chain links TRBV7-9 to TRBJ2-7; no firm D call. Trimming stripped 0 bases from V and 6 bases from J, with 3 bases between. Looked up from germline, CDR1 is SEHNR and CDR2 is FQNEAQ (reference sequence). The CDR3 extends over 11 amino acids. The CDR3 DNA reads TGTGCCAGCAGCTTAGCCGGCGAGCAGTACTTC. Encoded protein: CASSLAGEQYF.

This chain connects TRBV7-9 to TRBJ2-1; no clear D. Per germline, CDR1 SEHNR and CDR2 FQNEAQ (reference sequence). The CDR3 is made up of 12 amino acids. V lost 5 bases and J lost 8, with 10 bases in between. The CDR3 sequence is CASSLRTDEQFF. The CDR3 coding sequence is TGTGCCAGCAGCCTCCGCACGGATGAGCAGTTCTTC.

This clone was found once. This sequence joins TRBV7-9 and TRBJ1-3; D is undetermined. Deletions cut 5 bases from V and 0 bases from J, with 8 bases between. From germline, CDR1 is SEHNR and CDR2 FQNEAQ (reference sequence). The CDR3 is 14 amino acids. CDR3 nucleotides: TGTGCCAGCAGCCCAGACGCCTCTGGAAACACCATATATTTT. It yields the protein CASSPDASGNTIYF. The full variable domain, completed using reference TRBV7-9 and TRBJ1-3, is DTGVSQNPRHKITKRGQNVTFRCDPISEHNRLYWYRQTLGQGPEFLTYFQNEAQLEKSRLLSDRFSAERPKGSFSTLEIQRTEQGDSAMYLCASSPDASGNTIYFGEGSWLTVV.

The gene calls are TRBV10-1 and TRBJ2-3; the D gene is possibly TRBD2 (6 bases). The CDR3 length is 12 residues. Trimming cost V 3 bases and J 10 bases, with 11 bases left between them. Germline loops: CDR1 WNHNN, CDR2 SYGVQD (reference sequence). The CDR3 spells CASSDREEAQYF. CDR3 coding DNA: TGCGCCAGCAGTGATAGGGAGGAAGCGCAGTATTTT.

A note on this clone: This same CDR3 is encoded by further DNA sequences in the sample. Here the CDR3 reads CASSFLGNEQFF. CDR3 nucleotide sequence: TGTGCCAGCAGCTTTCTGGGGAATGAGCAGTTCTTC. The V and J genes are TRBV5-4 and TRBJ2-1; D is unresolved. The CDR3 is made up of 12 amino acids. Trimming removed 2 bases at V and 7 bases at J, with 7 bases between. CDR1 and CDR2 from the germline V gene are SGHNT and YYREEE (reference sequence).

The rearrangement links TRBV6-6 to TRBJ2-7; D is uncertain. Per germline, CDR1 MNHNY and CDR2 SVGAGI (reference sequence). Trimming pared 4 bases from V and 6 bases from J, leaving 7 bases between. This CDR3 has 11 amino acids. This chain's CDR3 is CASSLGSEQYF. CDR3 in DNA: TGTGCCAGCAGTTTAGGAAGCGAGCAGTACTTC.

The rearrangement joins TRBV6-5 to TRBJ2-7; 8 bases match TRBD1. This CDR3 spans 14 amino acids. Germline CDR1 is MNHEY and CDR2 is SVGAGI. V lost 7 bases to trimming and J lost 5 bases; unmatched junction nucleotides: 10. CDR3: CASTETGERDEQYF. Here the CDR3 DNA reads TGTGCCAGCACCGAGACAGGGGAAAGGGACGAGCAGTACTTC.

The CDR3 DNA sequence: TGTGCCAGCACTAGTAGCGTGTCCACAGATACGCAGTATTTT. It yields the protein CASTSSVSTDTQYF. This chain uses TRBV6-5 with TRBJ2-3; perhaps TRBD2 as D (5 bases). Trimming took off 7 bases at V and 2 bases at J, with 13 bases between the two ends. Per germline, CDR1 MNHEY and CDR2 SVGAGI. The CDR3 totals 14 residues.

This sequence joins TRBV6-1 and TRBJ2-1, with 7 positions matching TRBD1. The germline CDR1 and CDR2 sequences are MNHNS and SASEGT. The CDR3 extends over 15 amino acids. Unmatched junction bases numbered 4, after V lost 0 bases and J lost 5 bases. CDR3 residues: CASSEAPGQNNEQFF. CDR3 in DNA: TGTGCCAGCAGTGAAGCGCCGGGACAGAACAATGAGCAGTTCTTC.